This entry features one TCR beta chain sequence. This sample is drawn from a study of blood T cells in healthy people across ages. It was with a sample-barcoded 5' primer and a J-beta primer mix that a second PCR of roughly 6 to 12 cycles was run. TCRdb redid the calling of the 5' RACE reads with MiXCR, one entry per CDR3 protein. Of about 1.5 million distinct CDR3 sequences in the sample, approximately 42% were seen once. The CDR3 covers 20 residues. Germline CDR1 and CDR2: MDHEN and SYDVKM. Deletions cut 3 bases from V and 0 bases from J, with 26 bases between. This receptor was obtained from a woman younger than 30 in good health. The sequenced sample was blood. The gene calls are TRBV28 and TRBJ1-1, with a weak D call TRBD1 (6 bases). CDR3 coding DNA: TGTGCCAGCAGTTTTATAGCTGGGGGGCCCAGCGCCGATATGAACACTGAAGCTTTCTTT. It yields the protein CASSFIAGGPSADMNTEAFF.